This T cell receptor beta chain was identified during a study of blood T cell repertoires in COVID-19. Libraries were prepared by immunoSEQ multiplex PCR; TCRdb keeps only in-frame clonotypes and omits some of them. The sample has 300,000 to 450,000 clones, 88% seen once. V shed 4 bases and J 7 bases; nucleotides not matched to a gene: 11. There are 16 residues in the CDR3. Per germline, CDR1 SGHDT and CDR2 YYEEEE. The genes are TRBV5-6 and TRBJ1-6, with TRBD1 identical over 7 bases. The TCR sequence derives from a woman under 30 who had recovered from COVID-19. Sequencing input: PBMCs or T cells enriched from blood (not recorded which). CDR3 residues: CASSTGGGLENSPLHF. CDR3 bases: TGTGCCAGCAGCACCGGAGGGGGCCTAGAGAATTCACCCCTCCACTTT.